Each of the 23 T cell receptor beta chains below was sequenced from the same sample in a study of blood T cell repertoires in COVID-19. Sequencing used immunoSEQ multiplex PCR; TCRdb keeps in-frame clones, though not all of them. The sample lists over 45,000 clones; over 80% were seen once. Sequenced: peripheral blood. The receptors stem from a man in his sixties or seventies with acute or convalescent COVID-19.

The V and J genes are TRBV10-3 and TRBJ2-1; 8 bases line up with TRBD2. CDR1 is ENHRY, CDR2 SYGVKD, per germline. The junction had 16 bases not matched to a gene; V was cut back by 8 bases and J by 7 bases. CDR3 size: 16 residues. The CDR3: CAIEVGAGVSGNEQFF. The CDR3 DNA reads as TGTGCCATCGAAGTCGGAGCGGGAGTCTCGGGGAATGAGCAGTTCTTC.

In its sample, this clone was seen once. The chain's CDR3 is CASSFASGSSYEQYF. DNA of the CDR3: TGTGCCAGCAGTTTCGCTAGCGGGAGTTCCTACGAGCAGTACTTC. The chain employs TRBV28 and TRBJ2-7; TRBD2 matches at 10 bases. This CDR3 is built from 15 residues. The V gene's germline CDR1 is MDHEN and CDR2 SYDVKM. The trim removed 3 bases at V and 1 base at J, leaving 3 bases unmatched.

V is TRBV19 and J is TRBJ2-2; 8 nucleotides match TRBD1. This CDR3 has 15 residues. Germline CDR1 is LNHDA and CDR2 is SQIVND (reference sequence). V dropped 5 bases and J dropped 8; count of bases not matched to a gene: 10. The CDR3 region is CASSRGTGPPGELFF. In DNA, the CDR3 is TGTGCCAGTAGTCGTGGGACAGGTCCCCCGGGGGAGCTGTTTTTT.

The genes are TRBV30 and TRBJ2-7; 8 nucleotides align to TRBD1. The junction had 11 bases not matched to a gene; V was cut back by 8 bases and J by 5 bases. Germline V gives CDR1 GTSNPN, CDR2 SVGIG (reference sequence). The CDR3 has 13 residues. CDR3 amino acids: CATNRDRQDEQYF. CDR3 bases: TGTGCCACAAACCGGGACAGGCAAGACGAGCAGTACTTC. Full variable domain (rest looked up from reference TRBV30 and TRBJ2-7): SQTIHQWPATLVQPVGSPLSLECTVEGTSNPNLYWYRQAAGRGLQLLFYSVGIGQISSEVPQNLSASRPQDRQFILSSKKLLLSDSGFYLCATNRDRQDEQYFGPGTRLTVT.

The chain has TRBV5-6 and TRBJ1-3, with 7 bases identical to TRBD1. Germline assignment: CDR1 SGHDT and CDR2 YYEEEE. After removal of 4 bases from V and 0 bases from J, the junction contained 10 bases not matched to a gene. The CDR3 is made up of 17 amino acids. This CDR3 is CASSRWGTDLSGNTIYF. In DNA, the CDR3 is TGTGCCAGCAGCCGATGGGGGACAGATCTCTCTGGAAACACCATATATTTT. The whole variable domain, remainder taken from reference TRBV5-6 and TRBJ1-3, is DAGVTQSPTHLIKTRGQQVTLRCSPKSGHDTVSWYQQALGQGPQFIFQYYEEEERQRGNFPDRFSGHQFPNYSSELNVNALLLGDSALYLCASSRWGTDLSGNTIYFGEGSWLTVV.

Concerning this clone: At one end the junction does not follow the germline gene, possibly because of a read error. V usage is TRBV4-2 and J usage is TRBJ2-1; D is undetermined. The CDR3 has 12 amino acids. Per germline, CDR1 LGHNA and CDR2 YNFKEQ. The CDR3: CASSQEYSEQFF. The CDR3 nucleotides are TGTGCCAGCAGCCAAGAGTACAGTGAGCAGTTCTTC.

The gene calls are TRBV5-1 and TRBJ1-1, with 8 bases aligning to TRBD1. This CDR3 is built from 16 residues. Germline-derived CDR1 and CDR2 are SGHRS and YFSETQ. J gave up 0 bases and V 0 bases, and 4 bases lay outside the gene matches. This CDR3 is CASSLGQGALNTEAFF. The CDR3 nucleotides read TGCGCCAGCAGCTTGGGTCAGGGGGCCTTGAACACTGAAGCTTTCTTT. Supplemented by reference TRBV5-1 and TRBJ1-1, the full variable domain reads KAGVTQTPRYLIKTRGQQVTLSCSPISGHRSVSWYQQTPGQGLQFLFEYFSETQRNKGNFPGRFSGRQFSNSRSEMNVSTLELGDSALYLCASSLGQGALNTEAFFGQGTRLTVV.

The V call is TRBV18, the J call TRBJ1-3, with D possibly matching TRBD1 (6 bases). Trimming cost V 3 bases and J 1 base, with 16 bases left between them. In germline, CDR1 is KGHSH, CDR2 LQKENI. This CDR3 spans 17 amino acids. The CDR3 DNA follows: TGTGCCAGCTCACCCCTGACAGGCCAACAATCTGGAAACACCATATATTTT. It is translated as CASSPLTGQQSGNTIYF.

This clone was recorded only once. The rearrangement links TRBV5-1 to TRBJ1-2; tentatively, D is TRBD1 (6 bases). Germline lookup yields CDR1 SGHRS and CDR2 YFSETQ. Trimming left V 1 base short and J 1 base short, with 14 bases between. The CDR3 length is 16 residues. CDR3: CASSLQGQGDNYGYTF. The CDR3 DNA reads TGCGCCAGCAGCTTGCAGGGACAAGGCGATAACTATGGCTACACCTTC.

CDR3: CARSSGGLEQYF. CDR3 DNA: TGTGCTCGGAGTAGCGGGGGACTCGAGCAGTACTTC. The chain has TRBV30 and TRBJ2-7; 9 bases align to TRBD2. The V gene's germline CDR1 is GTSNPN and CDR2 SVGIG (reference sequence). This CDR3 contains 12 residues.

The V call is TRBV6-1, the J call TRBJ1-2; D might be TRBD1 (5 bases). CDR1 and CDR2 (germline): MNHNS, SASEGT. V was pared by 2 bases and J by 7 bases, with 14 bases between. This CDR3 region has 14 residues. CDR3 DNA sequence: TGTGCCAGCAGTGAACGGGGGGGGAGGGTTGGCTACACCTTC. It encodes CASSERGGRVGYTF.

The chain carries TRBV27 and TRBJ1-5; 9 bases align to TRBD1. Germline V gives CDR1 MNHEY, CDR2 SMNVEV (reference sequence). Trimming removed 5 bases from V and 9 bases from J; junction bases left unmatched: 8. The CDR3 contains 14 residues. CDR3 amino acids: CASSPRDRVGPQHF. As DNA, the CDR3 is TGTGCCAGCAGTCCCCGGGACAGGGTGGGGCCCCAGCATTTT.

This clone appeared a single time. The V and J genes are TRBV14 and TRBJ2-1, with 10 bases lining up with TRBD2. The CDR3 is 18 amino acids. CDR1 and CDR2 from the germline V gene are SGHDN and FVKESK. V lost 2 bases to trimming and J lost 1 base; unmatched junction nucleotides: 8. CDR3 region: CASSQRTLAGASYNEQFF. The CDR3 nucleotides are TGTGCCAGCAGCCAACGTACTCTAGCGGGGGCGTCCTACAATGAGCAGTTCTTC.

The J gene is TRBJ1-1, the V gene TRBV7-2; D is possibly TRBD1 (5 bases). Per the germline V gene, CDR1 is SGHTA and CDR2 is FQGNSA. The CDR3 has 16 residues. V was cut by 0 bases and J by 5 bases, with 16 bases left in between. The CDR3 DNA sequence: TGTGCCAGCAGCTTAGCCGTACCAACCACAGGTACTGAAGCTTTCTTT. Amino acids: CASSLAVPTTGTEAFF.

The chain recombines TRBV6-5 with TRBJ2-7; TRBD2 might be the D (5 bases). CDR1 MNHEY and CDR2 SVGAGI come from the germline V gene. V was pared by 3 bases and J by 4 bases, with 13 bases between. There are 14 residues in the CDR3. Here the CDR3 reads CASSYGSGKYEQYF. CDR3 nucleotide sequence: TGTGCCAGCAGTTATGGCTCGGGGAAGTACGAGCAGTACTTC.

The V gene is TRBV11-2, the J gene TRBJ1-6, with 7 bases aligning to TRBD1. The CDR3 runs 14 residues. Germline V gene data show CDR1 as SGHAT and CDR2 as FQNNGV. Trimming at V came to 6 bases and at J to 10 bases, leaving 9 bases not matched to a gene. The CDR3 DNA sequence: TGTGCCAGCAGGAACACAGGGGAGGCGTCACCCCTCCACTTT. Protein sequence: CASRNTGEASPLHF.

The chain joins TRBV7-9 to TRBJ1-6; perhaps TRBD1 as D (5 bases). The CDR3 consists of 12 residues. Deletions cut 6 bases from V and 10 bases from J, with 10 bases between. Germline V gives CDR1 SEHNR, CDR2 FQNEAQ (reference sequence). The CDR3 DNA sequence: TGTGCCAGCAGTTCCGGGGGATCACCCCTCCACTTT. This translates into CASSSGGSPLHF.

J is TRBJ2-7 and V is TRBV29-1; possible D gene TRBD1, 6 bases. The CDR3 loop spans 12 amino acids. V gave up 6 bases and J gave up 6 bases, with 15 bases separating them. Germline V lookup: CDR1 SQVTM, CDR2 ANQGSEA. CDR3 residues: CSVRRGGVEQYF. In nucleotides, the CDR3 is TGCAGCGTGAGGCGAGGGGGTGTCGAGCAGTACTTC.

Notes on this clone: Its ends do not fully match the called genes, so a read error is possible. The chain uses TRBV2 and TRBJ1-2; tentative D call: TRBD1 (6 bases). Looked up from germline, CDR1 is SNHLY and CDR2 is FYNNEI. This CDR3 is 10 amino acids long. In nucleotides, the CDR3 is TGTGCCAGCAGTGACGAAGGGGGGGTTTTC. It yields the protein CASSDEGGVF. Complete variable domain (other parts from reference TRBV2 and TRBJ1-2): EPEVTQTPSHQVTQMGQEVILRCVPISNHLYFYWYRQILGQKVEFLVSFYNNEISEKSEIFDDQFSVERPDGSNFTLKIRSTKLEDSAMYFCASSDEGGVFGSGTRLTVV.

The V call is TRBV6-5, the J call TRBJ2-1; TRBD2 agrees at 10 bases. The germline gives CDR1 MNHEY, CDR2 SVGAGI. J gave up 9 bases and V 7 bases, and 9 bases lay outside the gene matches. This CDR3 spans 14 amino acids. The CDR3 coding sequence is TGTGCCAGCAAGGAGCGGGAGGGCCTACGTGAGCAGTTCTTC. Its protein is CASKEREGLREQFF.

This clone has more than one count but fewer than ten. This chain uses TRBV5-6 with TRBJ2-7, with TRBD2 identical over 9 bases. The ends lost 10 bases at V and 2 bases at J; junction bases unmatched: 10. CDR3 length: 14 residues. The germline CDR1 and CDR2 sequences are SGHDT and YYEEEE. The CDR3 protein is CASRRTSDTYEQYF. In DNA form, the CDR3 reads TGTGCCTCCCGCCGGACTAGCGACACCTACGAGCAGTACTTC.

CDR3 sequence reads: CSASVSSGLNEQYF. The CDR3 nucleotides read TGCAGTGCTAGTGTTTCTAGCGGGCTCAACGAGCAGTACTTC. The chain combines TRBV20-1 with TRBJ2-7; 8 nucleotides match TRBD2. CDR1 is DFQATT, CDR2 SNEGSKA, per germline (reference sequence). V lost 3 bases and J lost 5; bases outside the gene matches: 9. This CDR3 is 14 amino acids long.

This clone has only a few counts. The chain joins TRBV6-1 to TRBJ1-2; TRBD1 agrees at 7 bases. CDR3 length equals 13 residues. The ends lost 1 base at V and 6 bases at J; junction bases unmatched: 2. Germline CDR1 and CDR2: MNHNS and SASEGT. In nucleotides, the CDR3 is TGTGCCAGCAGTGAAGGAGGGGGCAATGGCTACACCTTC. This translates into CASSEGGGNGYTF.